Listed below are T cell receptor beta chains from one sample, sequenced in a study of blood T cell repertoires in COVID-19. Repertoires were generated with immunoSEQ multiplex PCR, while TCRdb's copy carries only in-frame clones and drops some. Of fewer than 450,000 clones in the sample, over 75% were seen once. The sample consisted of PBMCs or T cells enriched from blood (not recorded which). These receptors all stem from a woman younger than 45 who had recovered from COVID-19. Each CDR3 is given with its conserved first and last residue. The D gene is left open where the match is weak. The size field is filled for only some rows; it gives once, few, many or a size class.

v_gene: TRBV12-3/TRBV12-4
abundance: .
d_gene: .
j_gene: TRBJ1-1
CDR3nt: TGTGCCAGCAGTCCCGCAGGGAACACTGAAGCTTTCTTT
CDR3aa: CASSPAGNTEAFF

v_gene: TRBV5-6
abundance: .
d_gene: .
j_gene: TRBJ1-4
CDR3nt: TGTGCCAGCAGCTTGCGGGCAACTAATGAAAAACTGTTTTTT
CDR3aa: CASSLRATNEKLFF

v_gene: TRBV7-9
abundance: .
d_gene: .
j_gene: TRBJ1-3
CDR3nt: TGTGCCAGCAGCTTATCAGGAAACACCATATATTTT
CDR3aa: CASSLSGNTIYF

v_gene: TRBV29-1
abundance: .
d_gene: .
j_gene: TRBJ1-4
CDR3nt: TGCAGCGTTGCCATGACAGCCTCAGGGGATGAAAAACTGTTTTTT
CDR3aa: CSVAMTASGDEKLFF

v_gene: TRBV7-8
abundance: .
d_gene: .
j_gene: TRBJ1-4
CDR3nt: TGTGCCAGCAGCGGTGGCGGGACTGTAAATGAAAAACTGTTTTTT
CDR3aa: CASSGGGTVNEKLFF

v_gene: TRBV27
abundance: .
d_gene: TRBD2
j_gene: TRBJ2-2
CDR3nt: TGTGCCAGCAGCCGGGCGGGGGGGCATGGCACCGGGGAGCTGTTTTTT
CDR3aa: CASSRAGGHGTGELFF

v_gene: TRBV9
abundance: once
d_gene: .
j_gene: TRBJ2-1
CDR3nt: TGTGCCAGCAGCGATTTGAGGGGGGGCTCTGACGGTGAGCAGTTCTTC
CDR3aa: CASSDLRGGSDGEQFF

v_gene: TRBV6-5
abundance: .
d_gene: TRBD1
j_gene: TRBJ1-2
CDR3nt: TGTGCCAGCATACGGGACAGGGGTGGGCACTATGGCTACACCTTC
CDR3aa: CASIRDRGGHYGYTF

v_gene: TRBV6-5
abundance: .
d_gene: TRBD1
j_gene: TRBJ1-1
CDR3nt: TGTGCCAGCAGACCTACCCAGGGGGCGAATGAAGCTTTCTTT
CDR3aa: CASRPTQGANEAFF

v_gene: TRBV28
abundance: once
d_gene: TRBD2
j_gene: TRBJ2-5
CDR3nt: TGTGCCAGCAGTTTAGGACTAGCGGGGGCTCAAGAGACCCAGTACTTC
CDR3aa: CASSLGLAGAQETQYF

v_gene: TRBV7-9
abundance: .
d_gene: .
j_gene: TRBJ1-1
CDR3nt: TGTGCCAGCAGCTTTTATCGTTCAGCGCCTAACACTGAAGCTTTCTTT
CDR3aa: CASSFYRSAPNTEAFF

v_gene: TRBV27
abundance: .
d_gene: TRBD1
j_gene: TRBJ1-4
CDR3nt: TGTGCCAGCAGCCAGACAGGGCGCCGGGTCGAAAAACTGTTTTTT
CDR3aa: CASSQTGRRVEKLFF

v_gene: TRBV11-3
abundance: .
d_gene: .
j_gene: TRBJ1-1
CDR3nt: TGTGCCAGCAGCTCGTCGGGGTCGAACACTGAAGCTTTCTTT
CDR3aa: CASSSSGSNTEAFF

v_gene: TRBV5-1
abundance: .
d_gene: .
j_gene: TRBJ1-1
CDR3nt: TGCGCCAGCAGCCCCAGGGAGGGGGACACTGAAGCTTTCTTT
CDR3aa: CASSPREGDTEAFF

v_gene: TRBV27
abundance: .
d_gene: .
j_gene: TRBJ1-1
CDR3nt: TGTGCCAGCAGTCCCCTGGGCAGGGCCACTGAAGCTTTCTTT
CDR3aa: CASSPLGRATEAFF

v_gene: TRBV24-1
abundance: .
d_gene: TRBD1
j_gene: TRBJ2-7
CDR3nt: TGTGCCACCAGTACAGGGGTATTCCACGAGCAGTACTTC
CDR3aa: CATSTGVFHEQYF

v_gene: TRBV24-1
abundance: .
d_gene: .
j_gene: TRBJ2-5
CDR3nt: TGTGCCACCAGTGACTCCCGAGGCCCTGGAGAGACCCAGTACTTC
CDR3aa: CATSDSRGPGETQYF

v_gene: TRBV30
abundance: .
d_gene: TRBD1
j_gene: TRBJ1-1
CDR3nt: TGTGCCTGGAGTCGGACAGGACTCGTTGAAGCTTTCTTT
CDR3aa: CAWSRTGLVEAFF

v_gene: TRBV3-1/TRBV3-2
abundance: .
d_gene: .
j_gene: TRBJ2-3
CDR3nt: TGTGCCAGCAGCCAAGGGGGGGTACGAACAGATACGCAGTATTTT
CDR3aa: CASSQGGVRTDTQYF